A single sample gave rise to the 2 T cell receptor beta chains below, sequenced in a study of PD-1 blockade in classical Hodgkin lymphoma. All patients relapsed after autologous stem cell transplantation, and brentuximab vedotin exposure varied. Using immunoSEQ multiplex PCR, the repertoire was profiled, and TCRdb retains in-frame clones only, with some absent. The repertoire consists of tens of thousands of clones, with 78% occurring once and the leading ten covering roughly 13%. Here the sequenced sample was peripheral blood mononuclear cells (PBMCs), taken at baseline. These receptors originate from a human donor with classical Hodgkin lymphoma.

This clone has only one observation. The chain has TRBV21-1 and TRBJ1-4; no DNA check was done on the table's D call, TRBD1. TRBV21-1 is an annotated pseudogene. This CDR3 is built from 16 residues. As DNA, the CDR3 is TGTGCCAGCAGCAAAGGTGGACAGTCGGGTAATGAAAAACTGTTTTTT. Protein sequence: CASSKGGQSGNEKLFF.

The rearrangement joins TRBV7-9 to TRBJ2-2, with D unclear. The ends were cut back, 1 base at V and 5 bases at J, with 8 bases in the middle. Germline values: CDR1 SEHNR, CDR2 FQNEAQ (reference sequence). CDR3 length equals 14 residues. The CDR3 nucleotides read TGTGCCAGCAGCTTAGGGACCGTTACCGGGGAGCTGTTTTTT. Protein product: CASSLGTVTGELFF.